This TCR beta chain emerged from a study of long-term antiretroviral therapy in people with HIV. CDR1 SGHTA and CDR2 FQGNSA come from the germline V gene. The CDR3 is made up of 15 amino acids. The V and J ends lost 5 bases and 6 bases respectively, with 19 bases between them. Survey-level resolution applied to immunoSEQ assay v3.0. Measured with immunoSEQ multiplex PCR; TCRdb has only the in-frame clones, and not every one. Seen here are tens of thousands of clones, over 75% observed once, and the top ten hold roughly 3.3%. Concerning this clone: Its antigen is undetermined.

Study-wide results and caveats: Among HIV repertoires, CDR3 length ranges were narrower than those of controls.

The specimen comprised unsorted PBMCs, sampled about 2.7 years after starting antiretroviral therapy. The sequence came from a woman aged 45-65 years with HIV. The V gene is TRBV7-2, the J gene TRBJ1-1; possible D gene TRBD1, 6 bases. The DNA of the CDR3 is TGTGCCAGCAGCCTGGGGGCCGGGAAGAGGGCTGAAGCTTTCTTT. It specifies CASSLGAGKRAEAFF.